This T cell receptor (beta chain) was documented in a study of CD8 T cells in Susac syndrome. TCR beta was sequenced from blood CD8+ and CD4+ T cells. TEMRA cells were FACS-enriched, with CD8+ and CD4+ T cells isolated negatively. Reverse transcription of about 0.5 to 1 ug RNA used random hexamers. TCRdb called the immunoSEQ multiplex PCR reads again in MiXCR, with one record for every CDR3 protein. The data hold more than 110,000 distinct CDR3 sequences, with 90% to 95% observed a single time. The CDR3 totals 17 residues. Between the trimmed V and J ends, which lost 3 bases and 0 bases, there was a span of 16 bases. CDR1 and CDR2 from the germline V gene are PRHDT and FYEKMQ (reference sequence).

The sample taken for sequencing was CD8+ T cells from PBMCs. V is TRBV13 and J is TRBJ2-3; unclear D gene. The receptor was isolated from a human donor in good health. Here the CDR3 DNA reads TGTGCCAGCAGCTTCCTCGGTGCGGTCCCTAGCACAGATACGCAGTATTTT. It encodes CASSFLGAVPSTDTQYF.